This is a list of T cell receptor beta chains from one sample in a study of cytomegalovirus exposure and HLA in healthy donors. Profiling relied on immunoSEQ multiplex PCR, and the TCRdb table lists in-frame clones only, not all of them. The sample has about 180,000 clones; about 79% are singletons. The source material was PBMCs. These TCRs come from a man aged 18-30 years in good health and CMV-seronegative. The CDR3 runs from the conserved cysteine through the conserved F or W. The D gene is left open where the match is weak. Size tells how often a clone was seen (once, few, many) or the class of an expanded clone, and some rows leave it out.

CDR3aa | CDR3nt | v_gene | d_gene | abundance | j_gene
CASRPGGGEAFF | TGCGCCAGCAGGCCAGGGGGCGGTGAAGCTTTCTTT | TRBV5-1 | TRBD1 | NA | TRBJ1-1
CASSFRKTTANTGELFF | TGTGCCAGCAGTTTTCGTAAGACGACAGCTAACACCGGGGAGCTGTTTTTT | TRBV27 | NA | NA | TRBJ2-2
CASSLVADSYNEQFF | TGTGCCAGCAGCTTAGTAGCGGACTCCTACAATGAGCAGTTCTTC | TRBV7-2 | NA | NA | TRBJ2-1
CASSLRTENTGELFF | TGCGCCAGCAGCCTACGGACAGAGAACACCGGGGAGCTGTTTTTT | TRBV5-1 | NA | NA | TRBJ2-2
CASSWDREALHF | TGCGCCAGCAGCTGGGACAGGGAGGCCCTCCACTTT | TRBV5-1 | TRBD1 | NA | TRBJ1-6
CASSQGTRSNSPLHF | TGCGCCAGCAGCCAGGGGACTCGGTCTAATTCACCCCTCCACTTT | TRBV4-1 | NA | NA | TRBJ1-6
CASRSGQGIYEQYF | TGTGCCAGCAGGTCCGGACAGGGTATTTACGAGCAGTACTTC | TRBV28 | TRBD1 | NA | TRBJ2-7
CASSGPGTANQPQHF | TGTGCCAGCAGTGGGCCCGGGACAGCCAATCAGCCCCAGCATTTT | TRBV2 | TRBD1 | NA | TRBJ1-5
CASSPVGREYQETQYF | TGTGCCAGCAGCCCCGTCGGACGGGAGTACCAAGAGACCCAGTACTTC | TRBV13 | NA | NA | TRBJ2-5
CASSRGQGRNSPLHF | TGTGCCAGCAGCCGTGGACAGGGAAGAAACTCACCCCTCCACTTT | TRBV5-6 | TRBD1 | NA | TRBJ1-6
CASSSLTGYYNEQFF | TGTGCCAGCAGCTCCCTGACTGGGTACTACAATGAGCAGTTCTTC | TRBV5-8 | NA | NA | TRBJ2-1
CASRIREYSNQPQHF | TGTGCCAGCAGAATAAGGGAGTATAGCAATCAGCCCCAGCATTTT | TRBV6-5 | NA | NA | TRBJ1-5
CASSQDIGRMNTEAFF | TGTGCCAGCAGCCAAGATATCGGGAGAATGAACACTGAAGCTTTCTTT | TRBV14 | NA | NA | TRBJ1-1
CASSYSRQFAYGQFF | TGTGCCAGCAGTTACTCGAGGCAGTTCGCATATGGGCAGTTCTTC | TRBV6-6 | NA | NA | TRBJ2-1
CASSRGGQRSEQFF | TGTGCCAGCAGTCGGGGGGGACAGCGTTCTGAGCAGTTCTTC | TRBV25-1 | NA | few | TRBJ2-1
CASSLPRSGTQYF | TGTGCCAGTTCACTGCCCCGTAGCGGTACGCAGTATTTT | TRBV6-5 | NA | NA | TRBJ2-3
CASTQGNEQYF | TGTGCCAGCACTCAGGGGAACGAGCAGTACTTC | TRBV6-1 | NA | NA | TRBJ2-7
CATSRDPGANYGYTF | TGTGCCACCAGCAGAGACCCGGGGGCTAACTATGGCTACACCTTC | TRBV15 | NA | NA | TRBJ1-2
CAWRRGQTEEAFF | TGTGCCTGGAGGCGAGGACAGACTGAAGAAGCTTTCTTT | TRBV30 | NA | few | TRBJ1-1
CASSPPWGGGEQYF | TGTGCCAGCAGCCCCCCGTGGGGGGGCGGCGAGCAGTACTTC | TRBV9 | NA | NA | TRBJ2-7
CASSGPGQSSYEQYF | TGTGCCAGCAGTGGTCCGGGACAGTCCTCCTACGAGCAGTACTTC | TRBV25-1 | TRBD1 | NA | TRBJ2-7
CASGGAGNIQYF | TGTGCCAGTGGGGGGGCTGGAAACATTCAGTACTTC | TRBV27 | NA | NA | TRBJ2-4
CAAREMCHTQYF | TGTGCCGCGCGCGAAATGTGCCATACGCAGTATTTT | TRBV21-1 | NA | NA | TRBJ2-3
CASSLEPGPGNTIYF | TGCGCCAGCAGCTTGGAGCCAGGGCCTGGAAACACCATATATTTT | TRBV5-1 | NA | NA | TRBJ1-3
CASSLRFEGLEAWQYF | TGTGCCAGCAGTTTACGGTTCGAGGGACTAGAGGCCTGGCAGTACTTC | TRBV27 | TRBD2 | NA | TRBJ2-7
CASSEFRVSYNEQFF | TGTGCCAGCAGTGAATTCAGGGTATCTTACAATGAGCAGTTCTTC | TRBV2 | NA | NA | TRBJ2-1
CASSEQGVYGYTF | TGTGCCAGCAGTGAACAGGGGGTCTATGGCTACACCTTC | TRBV2 | TRBD1 | NA | TRBJ1-2
CASSQRGIAGVDEQFF | TGTGCCAGCAGCCAGAGGGGGATAGCGGGAGTAGATGAGCAGTTCTTC | TRBV4-2 | TRBD2 | NA | TRBJ2-1
CASSLGTRAGELFF | TGTGCCAGCAGTTTAGGAACTAGGGCCGGGGAGCTGTTTTTT | TRBV28 | NA | NA | TRBJ2-2
CASSRGAGKGNEQFF | TGTGCCAGCAGCCGGGGGGCAGGGAAGGGGAATGAGCAGTTCTTC | TRBV5-8 | NA | NA | TRBJ2-1
CASSLSQPGGYEQYF | TGTGCCAGCAGCTTGAGCCAGCCGGGCGGGTACGAGCAGTACTTC | TRBV7-2 | NA | NA | TRBJ2-7
CASSRRQGGRSNQPQHF | TGTGCCAGCAGTCGAAGACAGGGGGGCCGGAGCAATCAGCCCCAGCATTTT | TRBV7-2 | TRBD1 | NA | TRBJ1-5
CASSTGEGYWDTQYF | TGCGCCAGCAGCACCGGTGAGGGTTACTGGGATACGCAGTATTTT | TRBV5-1 | NA | NA | TRBJ2-3
CASSKTGAYEQYF | TGTGCCAGCAGCAAGACAGGGGCCTACGAGCAGTACTTC | TRBV28 | TRBD1 | NA | TRBJ2-7
CASSVGGTNTEAFF | TGTGCCAGCAGCGTAGGCGGAACTAACACTGAAGCTTTCTTT | TRBV9 | NA | NA | TRBJ1-1
CAWSGQLQGLGNQPQHF | TGTGCCTGGAGTGGGCAACTACAGGGGTTAGGCAATCAGCCCCAGCATTTT | TRBV30 | TRBD1 | NA | TRBJ1-5
CASILTGGSEQYF | TGTGCCAGCATTCTGACAGGGGGGTCCGAGCAGTACTTC | TRBV6-1 | TRBD1 | NA | TRBJ2-7
CAWSRRGLYGYTF | TGTGCCTGGAGTCGAAGGGGGCTGTATGGCTACACCTTC | TRBV30 | TRBD1 | NA | TRBJ1-2
CASSMAGVGLSPEAFF | TGTGCCAGTAGTATGGCGGGGGTCGGTCTGAGCCCTGAAGCTTTCTTT | TRBV19 | NA | NA | TRBJ1-1
CASSLSGGAGETQYF | TGTGCCAGCAGCCTCAGCGGGGGGGCCGGGGAGACCCAGTACTTC | TRBV11-2 | TRBD2 | once | TRBJ2-5
CASSRVKGQGINEQFF | TGTGCCAGTAGTAGGGTGAAGGGACAGGGGATCAATGAGCAGTTCTTC | TRBV19 | TRBD1 | NA | TRBJ2-1
CASSKLRQPYGYTF | TGTGCCAGCAGCAAACTGCGACAGCCCTATGGCTACACCTTC | TRBV21-1 | NA | NA | TRBJ1-2
CASSSGTGYLDEQYF | TGTGCCAGCAGTTCAGGGACAGGGTATCTAGACGAGCAGTACTTC | TRBV2 | TRBD1 | NA | TRBJ2-7